The rows below give T cell receptor beta chains drawn from one sample of a study of T cell clusters in autoimmune cytopenias. TCRdb re-analyzed the multiplex PCR reads; it lists each CDR3 protein once, without DNA. There are some 6,900 distinct CDR3 sequences in the sample, with around 9.9% held by the top ten. The sample was also linked to a second study, of T cell repertoires in aging, cancer and after chemotherapy.

Source material: peripheral blood. The receptors come from a human donor in good health. CDR3s include the opening cysteine and the closing phenylalanine or tryptophan. Clone size is not always given. Where it is, it says once, few, many or a class for expanded clones.

15,TRBV19,TRBJ1-5,NA,CASSSQGYFDQPQHF
17,TRBV4-2,TRBJ1-5,NA,CASSQDLSGHSNQPQHF
14,TRBV27,TRBJ2-5,medium-sized,CASSNAGGGETQYF
13,TRBV19,TRBJ1-1,medium-sized,CASSPRQGPEAFF
14,TRBV20-1,TRBJ1-2,NA,CSARDDPGAYGYTF
17,TRBV15,TRBJ1-1,NA,CATSRALLDPGNTEAFF
14,TRBV6-1,TRBJ2-1,NA,CASTAGSSYNEQFF
13,TRBV6-5,TRBJ2-1,medium-sized,CASSRGGGREQFF
15,TRBV6-5,TRBJ2-7,medium-sized,CASRSWTGGSYEQYF
15,TRBV6-6,TRBJ1-6,NA,CASSYEGQLNSPLHF
15,TRBV6-1,TRBJ2-5,medium-sized,CASSESSGDQETQYF
17,TRBV19,TRBJ1-5,medium-sized,CASSILTVTAGDKPQHF
13,TRBV6-5,TRBJ2-7,NA,CASRQISSYEQYF
16,TRBV19,TRBJ2-1,medium-sized,CASSVQLAGGYNEQFF
15,TRBV30,TRBJ1-6,NA,CAWENGGLSNSPLHF
14,TRBV18,TRBJ1-1,NA,CASSPGRLNTEAFF
15,TRBV6-2/TRBV6-3,TRBJ2-5,NA,CASRPWGGPEETQYF
11,TRBV12-3/TRBV12-4,TRBJ2-1,medium-sized,CASQGYNEQFF
15,TRBV6-6,TRBJ2-1,NA,CASSYASSTSSEQFF
18,TRBV5-6,TRBJ2-3,medium-sized,CASSITSGGVLGTDTQYF
13,TRBV19,TRBJ2-5,medium-sized,CASSGNGQETQYF
12,TRBV29-1,TRBJ2-7,medium-sized,CSVETGFAEQYF
18,TRBV19,TRBJ1-4,medium-sized,CASSPRRHTVATNEKLFF
15,TRBV5-6,TRBJ2-3,NA,CASSEGLEITDTQYF
16,TRBV27,TRBJ2-7,medium-sized,CASSPETGTGSYEQYF
15,TRBV18,TRBJ2-1,medium-sized,CASSPRQGPYNEQFF
13,TRBV7-2,TRBJ2-7,NA,CASSSIYIVEQYF
15,TRBV6-2/TRBV6-3,TRBJ2-1,NA,CASRPGTGEANEQFF
15,TRBV12-3/TRBV12-4,TRBJ2-1,medium-sized,CASSLSGGGYNEQFF
16,TRBV6-5,TRBJ2-1,medium-sized,CASSYSGRGPYNEQFF
14,TRBV6-4,TRBJ2-1,NA,CASSPGQGADEQFF
15,TRBV27,TRBJ2-2,NA,CASSLWGADTGELFF
13,TRBV6-2/TRBV6-3,TRBJ2-2,medium-sized,CASSFRDTGELFF
16,TRBV18,TRBJ2-4,medium-sized,CASSPYREGAKNIQYF
15,TRBV19,TRBJ2-1,medium-sized,CASNPLDRSNNEQFF
14,TRBV13,TRBJ2-7,NA,CASSGTGGSYEQYF
13,TRBV29-1,TRBJ1-1,medium-sized,CSAEGQMNTEAFF
14,TRBV19,TRBJ1-1,NA,CATSEGIANTEAFF
13,TRBV12-3/TRBV12-4,TRBJ1-2,NA,CASSQYRVYGYTF
13,TRBV18,TRBJ2-7,NA,CASSPGSATEQYF
14,TRBV11-2,TRBJ2-3,NA,CASSEQRGADTQYF
16,TRBV15,TRBJ2-3,medium-sized,CATSRVAGGSTDTQYF
14,TRBV27,TRBJ1-5,NA,CASSWTGLGQPQHF
15,TRBV12-3/TRBV12-4,TRBJ2-1,NA,CASSERRIGTGEQFF
16,TRBV12-3/TRBV12-4,TRBJ2-1,NA,CASSPRPGLVHNEQFF
15,TRBV12-3/TRBV12-4,TRBJ2-2,NA,CASRDDRGNTGELFF
16,TRBV6-5,TRBJ2-2,medium-sized,CASSYQKQGASGELFF
18,TRBV6-5,TRBJ2-1,medium-sized,CASSPQGGDSRNYNEQFF
15,TRBV7-2,TRBJ2-5,NA,CASSERQGGWETQYF
13,TRBV12-3/TRBV12-4,TRBJ2-1,NA,CASSLGIDLQQFF
13,TRBV7-9,TRBJ2-2,NA,CASSLGGTGELFF
15,TRBV6-5,TRBJ2-7,NA,CASSYSSGGAYEQYF
14,TRBV7-2,TRBJ1-5,medium-sized,CASSRQGGNQPQHF
13,TRBV30,TRBJ2-5,NA,CAWVRQGEKTQYF